Listed below are T cell receptor beta chains from one sample, sequenced in a study of beta chain features in type 1 diabetes. Method: immunoSEQ multiplex PCR; TCRdb's copy keeps in-frame clones and lacks some. Among over 650,000 clones listed, about 14% were seen once. Sample: naive CD4+ T cells from blood. These receptor sequences come from a man aged 18 to 29 with type 1 diabetes. CDR3s include the opening cysteine and the closing phenylalanine or tryptophan. D genes are given only for firm matches. Size is stated for part of the rows, as once, few or many counts, or as a class when the clone is expanded.

size,J,V,D,DNA,CDR3
.,TRBJ2-7,TRBV29-1,.,TGCAGCGCCCAGGACACGAAGGCCTACGAGCAGTACTTC,CSAQDTKAYEQYF
.,TRBJ2-3,TRBV9,.,TGTGCCAGCAGCGTACCCCGGAGCTCTAGCACAGATACGCAGTATTTT,CASSVPRSSSTDTQYF
few,TRBJ2-3,TRBV1,.,TGCACCAGCAGCCAAGATCAGCGCCCTCACCCGGGGGGTTCAGATACGCAGTATTTT,CTSSQDQRPHPGGSDTQYF
.,TRBJ2-3,TRBV11-2,.,TGTGCCAGCAGCTTAGCATACTTGCCAGATACGCAGTATTTT,CASSLAYLPDTQYF
.,TRBJ1-1,TRBV29-1,TRBD1,TGCAGCGCCTCCCGACAGGGTGGTGTGAACACTGAAGCTTTCTTT,CSASRQGGVNTEAFF
few,TRBJ2-5,TRBV18,.,TGTGCCAGCTCACCCTACTCTGAAGAGACCCAGTACTTC,CASSPYSEETQYF
few,TRBJ2-7,TRBV18,.,TGTGCCAGCTCACCATCGAAGCCGGGCGAGCAGTACTTC,CASSPSKPGEQYF
few,TRBJ1-5,TRBV30,.,TGTGCCTGGAGTGTACGGGGAGGGGCAGGCAATCAGCCCCAGCATTTT,CAWSVRGGAGNQPQHF
few,TRBJ1-2,TRBV29-1,.,TGCAGCGCCACTGGGGCAGTGGGGGCGTCTAACTATGGCTACACCTTC,CSATGAVGASNYGYTF
.,TRBJ2-7,TRBV9,TRBD2,TGTGCCAGCGGCCCATCACTAGCGGGAGGGTATTACGAGCAGTACTTC,CASGPSLAGGYYEQYF
few,TRBJ2-5,TRBV19,.,TGTGCCACCTCAGGTTGGGGGACCGCTGAGACCCAGTACTTC,CATSGWGTAETQYF
few,TRBJ2-7,TRBV5-6,.,TGTGCCAGCAGCTTCGTGAACGAGCAGTACTTC,CASSFVNEQYF
few,TRBJ2-3,TRBV7-2,TRBD2,TGTGCCAGCAGCTTGTTACTAGCGGGAGGTTCCGATACGCAGTATTTT,CASSLLLAGGSDTQYF
.,TRBJ1-2,TRBV11-2,.,TGTGCCAGCAGCTTAATAGGACAGTTCTATGGCTACACCTTC,CASSLIGQFYGYTF
.,TRBJ1-6,TRBV7-2,TRBD1,TGTGCCAGCAGCCCTCTCCGGGACAGATCGCCACCCCTCCACTTT,CASSPLRDRSPPLHF
few,TRBJ1-6,TRBV2,.,TGTGCCGCAAAAGGGGACGGCGATAATTCACCCCTCCACTTT,CAAKGDGDNSPLHF
.,TRBJ1-2,TRBV7-2,TRBD1,TGTGCCAGCAGCAACACAGGGGCTGGGGGCTACACCTTC,CASSNTGAGGYTF
.,TRBJ2-2,TRBV9,.,TGTGCCAGCAGCGTAGAGGCAGTTTGGGGCACCGGGGAGCTGTTTTTT,CASSVEAVWGTGELFF
.,TRBJ2-3,TRBV27,.,TGTGCCAGCAGTTTCAGAACCGATTTCACAGATACGCAGTATTTT,CASSFRTDFTDTQYF
.,TRBJ2-1,TRBV14,TRBD2,TGTGCCAGCAGTCCCCCCAGCGGGGGGGCTTCTGAGCAGTTCTTC,CASSPPSGGASEQFF
few,TRBJ2-3,TRBV7-2,.,TGTGCCAGCAGCCTCTCCCCAGATACGCAGTATTTT,CASSLSPDTQYF
.,TRBJ2-5,TRBV25-1,TRBD2,TGTGCCAGCAGTACTTCTGGACATCAGGACCGGGAGGAGCAGTACTTC,CASSTSGHQDREEQYF
.,TRBJ1-6,TRBV30,.,TGTGCCTGGACTCCCATAGAGGGGTATAATTCACCCCTCCACTTT,CAWTPIEGYNSPLHF
.,TRBJ1-5,TRBV6-5,.,TGTGCCAGCAGGGAAACAGGGTTACATCAGCCCCAGCATTTT,CASRETGLHQPQHF
.,TRBJ2-1,TRBV4-1,.,TGCGCCAGCAGCCAATTTAATTTGGGAAGGGAGTATCGCTCCTACAATGAGCAGTTCTTC,CASSQFNLGREYRSYNEQFF
few,TRBJ2-1,TRBV2,.,TGTGCCAGCAGTGATCCCACGGCCGTTTACAATGAGCAGTTCTTC,CASSDPTAVYNEQFF
few,TRBJ1-1,TRBV4-3,.,TGCGCCAGCAGACGTACTGGTGGGAGGGCTGAAGCTTTCTTT,CASRRTGGRAEAFF
.,TRBJ2-2,TRBV7-9,.,TGTGCCAGCAGCTCTAGGGTCCCGAACACCGGGGAGCTGTTTTTT,CASSSRVPNTGELFF
few,TRBJ1-2,TRBV6-6,TRBD1,TGTGCCAGCAGTTACGGGACAGAGTATGGCTACACCTTC,CASSYGTEYGYTF
few,TRBJ2-1,TRBV5-1,TRBD2,TGCGCCAGCAGCTTACCCCTGACTAGCGGGAGCTACAATGAGCAGTTCTTC,CASSLPLTSGSYNEQFF
few,TRBJ2-2,TRBV28,.,TGTGCCAGCAGTCTATCTGGACAGTCCACCGGGGAGCTGTTTTTT,CASSLSGQSTGELFF
few,TRBJ2-7,TRBV5-1,.,TGCGCCAGCAGCGGGGTTGGGTACGAGCAGTACTTC,CASSGVGYEQYF
few,TRBJ2-5,TRBV5-1,.,TGCGCCAGCAGCTTGGCCGGCGACCAAGAGACCCAGTACTTC,CASSLAGDQETQYF
few,TRBJ2-3,TRBV19,.,TGTGCCAGTAGCCTACAACGGGCCCCAGATACGCAGTATTTT,CASSLQRAPDTQYF
few,TRBJ1-1,TRBV29-1,.,TGCAGCGTCTCCAGGGGAGCGGACACTGAAGCTTTCTTT,CSVSRGADTEAFF
few,TRBJ1-2,TRBV30,TRBD1,TGTGCCTGGAGTACCACGGACAGGTTGGGCTATGGCTACACCTTC,CAWSTTDRLGYGYTF
few,TRBJ2-7,TRBV28,TRBD1,TGTGCCAGCAGTCCGGCCGAGGCAGGGGGCAACGAGCAGTACTTC,CASSPAEAGGNEQYF
few,TRBJ1-2,TRBV4-3,.,TGCGCCAGCAGCCAAGGACGAGGGGTGAGCTATGGCTACACCTTC,CASSQGRGVSYGYTF
.,TRBJ1-4,TRBV2,.,TGTGCCAGCAGTATCCAGGGTGGAGTTGAAAAACTGTTTTTT,CASSIQGGVEKLFF
.,TRBJ1-1,TRBV30,.,TGTGCCTGGAGTGTCCGGCCTCAGCCGACTGAAGCTTTCTTT,CAWSVRPQPTEAFF
.,TRBJ1-1,TRBV28,.,TGTGCCAGCAGGATTAGACAAATTGAAGCTTTCTTT,CASRIRQIEAFF
few,TRBJ2-7,TRBV7-2,TRBD2,TGTGCCAGCAGCTTTGGACTAGCGGGGTTCACCTACGAGCAGTACTTC,CASSFGLAGFTYEQYF
few,TRBJ1-2,TRBV28,.,TGTGCCATAACGGCGAACTATGGCTACACCTTC,CAITANYGYTF
.,TRBJ2-7,TRBV5-1,TRBD2,TGCGCCAGCAGCTGGGGTAATAGCGGGAGTTACGAGCAGTACTTC,CASSWGNSGSYEQYF
.,TRBJ1-2,TRBV30,.,TGTGCCTGGAGTGTAACCCTGACGTATTGTACCTTC,CAWSVTLTYCTF
.,TRBJ1-2,TRBV4-2,.,TGTGCCAGCAGCCAATATGGAGGGCTACAGGAAGACTATGGCTACACCTTC,CASSQYGGLQEDYGYTF
few,TRBJ1-6,TRBV7-2,.,TGTGCCAGCAGCTTAGTCCCAGTCTCACCCCTCCACTTT,CASSLVPVSPLHF
.,TRBJ2-7,TRBV9,TRBD1,TGTGCCAGCAGCGTAGGGACAGGAGCCTACGAGCAGTACTTC,CASSVGTGAYEQYF
.,TRBJ2-3,TRBV29-1,.,TGCAGCGTACTCACAGATACGCAGTATTTT,CSVLTDTQYF
few,TRBJ2-7,TRBV2,.,TGTGCCACAGCTATAGAGGGTGTCGACGAGCAGTACTTC,CATAIEGVDEQYF
.,TRBJ2-3,TRBV6-4,TRBD2,TGTGCCAGCAGTAGCGAGAGCGGGGGGGCGTATACGCAGTATTTT,CASSSESGGAYTQYF
few,TRBJ2-2,TRBV2,.,TGTGCCAGCAGTGAGGCAGTGATAGCCGGGGAGCTGTTTTTT,CASSEAVIAGELFF
.,TRBJ2-5,TRBV25-1,.,TGTGCCAGCAGTGAAGACAGGTACCAAGAGACCCAGTACTTC,CASSEDRYQETQYF
few,TRBJ2-2,TRBV9,.,TGTGCCAGCAGCGGGAACACCGGGGAGCTGTTTTTT,CASSGNTGELFF
.,TRBJ1-2,TRBV2,.,TGTGCCAGCAGTAACACCCAAGAGAGCTACACCTTC,CASSNTQESYTF